The 20 T cell receptor beta chains in this list originate from one sample, sequenced in a study of blood T cell repertoires in COVID-19. Libraries were prepared by immunoSEQ multiplex PCR; TCRdb keeps only in-frame clonotypes and omits some of them. The repertoire consists of 300,000 to 400,000 clones, with roughly 87% occurring once and the leading ten covering 7.5% to 10%. Sequencing input: peripheral blood. The origin of the receptors is a man younger than 45 with COVID-19, enrolled during active disease.

The V gene is TRBV6-2 or TRBV6-3, the J gene TRBJ1-5; 7 bases are a match to TRBD1. The CDR3 contains 15 residues. The junction had 9 bases not matched to a gene; V was cut back by 5 bases and J by 5 bases. CDR1 and CDR2 from the germline V gene are MNHEY and SVGEGT. CDR3: CASSKQGNLHQPQHF. CDR3 nucleotides: TGTGCCAGCAGTAAACAGGGGAATCTCCATCAGCCCCAGCATTTT.

This chain links TRBV14 with TRBJ2-1; TRBD2 matches at 8 bases. The CDR3 has 16 amino acids. The junction had 9 bases not matched to a gene; V was cut back by 1 base and J by 7 bases. The germline V gene encodes CDR1 SGHDN and CDR2 FVKESK. CDR3 region: CASSQVGVAGSNEQFF. DNA of the CDR3: TGTGCCAGCAGCCAAGTGGGAGTAGCGGGATCGAATGAGCAGTTCTTC. Supplemented by reference TRBV14 and TRBJ2-1, the full variable domain reads EAGVTQFPSHSVIEKGQTVTLRCDPISGHDNLYWYRRVMGKEIKFLLHFVKESKQDESGMPNNRFLAERTGGTYSTLKVQPAELEDSGVYFCASSQVGVAGSNEQFFGPGTRLTVL.

CDR3 loop: CSVEQAGAGYGYTF. In DNA form, the CDR3 reads TGCAGCGTTGAACAGGCCGGTGCTGGCTATGGCTACACCTTC. The chain joins TRBV29-1 to TRBJ1-2, with D unclear. CDR1 is SQVTM, CDR2 ANQGSEA, per germline. The CDR3 contains 14 residues. V lost 2 bases and J 4 bases, leaving 14 bases between the germline ends.

The chain couples TRBV11-2 to TRBJ2-6, with a tentative D call TRBD1 (6 bases). The CDR3 loop spans 17 amino acids. Germline V gives CDR1 SGHAT, CDR2 FQNNGV. V lost 1 base to trimming and J lost 4 bases, with 14 bases between them. The CDR3 here is CASSLVGADLGANVLTF. Written as DNA, the CDR3 is TGTGCCAGCAGCTTAGTGGGGGCAGACTTAGGGGCCAACGTCCTGACTTTC. Looking up the rest from reference TRBV11-2 and TRBJ2-6 gives the full variable domain: EAGVAQSPRYKIIEKRQSVAFWCNPISGHATLYWYQQILGQGPKLLIQFQNNGVVDDSQLPKDRFSAERLKGVDSTLKIQPAKLEDSAVYLCASSLVGADLGANVLTFGAGSRLTVL.

The genes are TRBV5-1 and TRBJ1-1; perhaps TRBD1 as D (5 bases). Germline V gives CDR1 SGHRS, CDR2 YFSETQ. There are 14 residues in the CDR3. The V end was cut by 0 bases, the J end by 3 bases, with 9 bases between. The CDR3 DNA reads TGCGCCAGCAGCTTGGAGGACATACACACTGAAGCTTTCTTT. It specifies CASSLEDIHTEAFF. Drawing the rest from reference TRBV5-1 and TRBJ1-1, the complete variable domain is KAGVTQTPRYLIKTRGQQVTLSCSPISGHRSVSWYQQTPGQGLQFLFEYFSETQRNKGNFPGRFSGRQFSNSRSEMNVSTLELGDSALYLCASSLEDIHTEAFFGQGTRLTVV.

The CDR3 DNA is TGCGCCAGCAGCCAAGGGGTCACTAGCGGGGGTCCAGTGTATTTT. Its translation is CASSQGVTSGGPVYF. The rearrangement joins TRBV4-1 to TRBJ2-3, with TRBD2 identical over 11 bases. The V gene's germline CDR1 is MGHRA and CDR2 YSYEKL. The V gene end was trimmed by 1 base and the J gene end by 14 bases; junction bases not matched to a gene: 11. This CDR3 is built from 15 residues.

The chain has TRBV7-2 and TRBJ1-2; 7 bases agree with TRBD1. Germline CDR1 SGHTA, CDR2 FQGNSA. This CDR3 has 15 amino acids. Trimming removed 5 bases from V and 4 bases from J; junction bases left unmatched: 10. The CDR3 sequence: CASSPSGTDLYGYTF. The CDR3 region has the DNA TGTGCCAGCAGCCCCTCCGGGACAGATCTCTATGGCTACACCTTC.

This chain joins TRBV9 and TRBJ2-1; TRBD2 is a possible D gene (6 bases). Germline values: CDR1 SGDLS, CDR2 YYNGEE. V was cut by 1 base and J by 7 bases, with 15 bases left in between. The length of the CDR3 is 15 residues. The CDR3 here is CASSVSSGQQNEQFF. CDR3 DNA: TGTGCCAGCAGCGTAAGTAGCGGTCAGCAGAATGAGCAGTTCTTC.

The table lists this clone with a few counts. The chain has TRBV18 and TRBJ1-1; tentative D call: TRBD1 (6 bases). This CDR3 comprises 16 residues. Trimming left V 1 base short and J 1 base short, with 13 bases between. Germline-derived CDR1 and CDR2 are KGHSH and LQKENI. CDR3 in amino acids: CASSPRQVARNTEAFF. The CDR3 region has the DNA TGTGCCAGCTCACCACGACAGGTTGCAAGGAACACTGAAGCTTTCTTT.

This chain joins TRBV5-4 and TRBJ1-3; D gene uncertain. Germline loops: CDR1 SGHNT, CDR2 YYREEE (reference sequence). CDR3 length equals 14 residues. V was shortened by 1 base and J by 4 bases, with 9 bases between the two germline ends. The CDR3 sequence is CASSLSGSGNTIYF. Written as DNA, the CDR3 is TGTGCCAGCAGCTTGTCGGGGTCCGGAAACACCATATATTTT.

The chain employs TRBV5-1 and TRBJ2-2; D gene unclear. V shed 2 bases and J shed 6 bases, with 11 bases lying between them. The CDR3 spans 14 residues. The germline CDR1 and CDR2 sequences are SGHRS and YFSETQ. The CDR3 DNA follows: TGCGCCAGCAGCTTTATGGAGCGCCCCGGGGAGCTGTTTTTT. It yields the protein CASSFMERPGELFF.

V and J are TRBV9 and TRBJ1-6; D gene uncertain. The CDR3 has 12 amino acids. From germline, CDR1 is SGDLS and CDR2 YYNGEE. V gave up 4 bases and J gave up 12 bases, with 11 bases separating them. The CDR3 loop reads CASSSVGGPLHF. For the CDR3, the DNA is TGTGCCAGCAGCTCCGTCGGCGGACCCCTCCACTTT.

This chain connects TRBV28 to TRBJ2-7; D is unresolved. V was clipped by 7 bases and J by 4 bases, with 8 bases between them. Per the germline V gene, CDR1 is MDHEN and CDR2 is SYDVKM. The CDR3 contains 11 residues. The CDR3 DNA follows: TGTGCCAGCACCGAGAGATACGAGCAGTACTTC. It codes for CASTERYEQYF.

The rearrangement uses TRBV11-3 and TRBJ2-3, with 9 bases matching TRBD2. The germline V gene has CDR1 SGHNT and CDR2 YENEEA. The V gene end was trimmed by 1 base and the J gene end by 1 base; junction bases not matched to a gene: 0. CDR3 length: 15 residues. This chain's CDR3 is CASSLVAGGTDTQYF. The DNA of the CDR3 is TGTGCCAGCAGCTTAGTAGCGGGGGGCACAGATACGCAGTATTTT.

J is TRBJ1-2 and V is TRBV18; 8 positions match TRBD1. The CDR3 loop spans 16 amino acids. J was trimmed by 8 bases and V by 2 bases; bases with no gene match: 13. Germline V lookup: CDR1 KGHSH, CDR2 LQKENI. DNA for the CDR3: TGTGCCAGCTCACCATACTCCAGGGGGCTGAGCGAGGGCTACACCTTC. Translation gives CASSPYSRGLSEGYTF.

This chain connects TRBV30 to TRBJ2-7, with TRBD2 identical over 8 bases. Germline trimming cut 5 bases from V and 7 bases from J; bases unmatched to any gene: 7. CDR1 and CDR2 (germline): GTSNPN, SVGIG (reference sequence). This CDR3 has 12 amino acids. The CDR3 here is CAWAGGGREQYF. CDR3 in DNA: TGTGCCTGGGCCGGGGGGGGAAGGGAGCAGTACTTC.

This clone was observed a single time. The rearrangement joins TRBV7-8 to TRBJ1-1; D uncertain. This CDR3 comprises 18 residues. V shed 5 bases and J shed 10 bases, with 32 bases lying between them. CDR1 SGHVS and CDR2 FQNEAQ come from the germline V gene. In DNA form, the CDR3 reads TGTGCCAGCAGCCCCAGCCCCCTCTTCGGACTTACTAACCGAGGAGCTTTCTTT. Translated: CASSPSPLFGLTNRGAFF.

The V gene is TRBV6-2 or TRBV6-3, the J gene TRBJ2-5; 11 bases map to TRBD2. J lost 3 bases, V lost 3 bases, and 3 bases had no gene match. The CDR3 has 15 amino acids. Germline lookup yields CDR1 MNHEY and CDR2 SVGEGT. The CDR3 loop reads CASSYPTSGKETQYF. The CDR3 DNA is TGTGCCAGCAGTTATCCGACTAGCGGGAAAGAGACCCAGTACTTC.

The gene calls are TRBV10-3 and TRBJ2-2; D remains ambiguous. This CDR3 region has 14 residues. Trimming stripped 2 bases from V and 2 bases from J, with 6 bases between. The germline V gene encodes CDR1 ENHRY and CDR2 SYGVKD. This CDR3 is CAISEGPNTGELFF. The CDR3 DNA reads TGTGCCATCAGTGAGGGGCCAAACACCGGGGAGCTGTTTTTT.

This chain joins TRBV23-1 and TRBJ2-7; TRBD2 matches 15 bases. TRBV23-1 is classed as an ORF, of uncertain function. The CDR3 extends over 17 amino acids. The junction had 6 bases not matched to a gene; V was cut back by 0 bases and J by 6 bases. The CDR3 DNA reads TGCGCCAGCAGTCAATCGGGGACTAGCGGGGGGCCTGGCGAGCAGTACTTC. Protein product: CASSQSGTSGGPGEQYF.